The entry that follows covers one T cell receptor (beta chain) sequence. Germline assignment: CDR1 GTSNPN and CDR2 SVGIG (reference sequence). V was clipped by 4 bases and J by 4 bases, with 10 bases between them. CDR3 length: 12 amino acids. This sample was included in a study of blood T cell repertoires in COVID-19. Study as a whole: In each case, the material was cDNA or gDNA derived from T cells, B-cell-depleted T cells, or PBMCs.

Ages ranged from about 18 to 89 years, with residence in around 24 US areas. Measured with immunoSEQ multiplex PCR; TCRdb has only the in-frame clones, and not every one. The sample records about 160,000 clones, about 84% being singletons. The sequenced sample was PBMCs or T cells enriched from blood (not recorded which). The clonotype originates from a man aged 40-49 years who had recovered from COVID-19. The chain joins TRBV30 to TRBJ1-1, with a weak D call TRBD1 (5 bases). The DNA of the CDR3 is TGTGCCTGGATTCAAGGGGTCACTGAAGCTTTCTTT. Its translation is CAWIQGVTEAFF.